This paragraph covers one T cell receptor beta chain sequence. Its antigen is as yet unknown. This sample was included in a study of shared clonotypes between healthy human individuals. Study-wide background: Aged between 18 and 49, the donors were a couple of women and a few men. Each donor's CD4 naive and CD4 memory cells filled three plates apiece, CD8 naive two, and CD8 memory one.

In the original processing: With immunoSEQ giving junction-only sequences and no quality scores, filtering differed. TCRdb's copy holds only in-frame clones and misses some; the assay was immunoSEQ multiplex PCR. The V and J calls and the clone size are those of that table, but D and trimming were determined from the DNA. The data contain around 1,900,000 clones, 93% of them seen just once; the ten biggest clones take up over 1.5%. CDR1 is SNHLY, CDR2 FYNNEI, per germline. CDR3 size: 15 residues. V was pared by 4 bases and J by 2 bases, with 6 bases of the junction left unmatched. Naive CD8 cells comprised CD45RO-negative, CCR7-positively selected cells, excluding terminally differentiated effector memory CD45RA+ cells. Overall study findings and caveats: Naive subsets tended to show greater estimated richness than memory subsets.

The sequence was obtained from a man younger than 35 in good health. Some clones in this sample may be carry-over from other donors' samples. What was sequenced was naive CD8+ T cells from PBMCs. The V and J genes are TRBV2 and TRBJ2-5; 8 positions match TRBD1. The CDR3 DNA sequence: TGTGCCAGCAGTGGAAGGACAGGGCTACAAGAGACCCAGTACTTC. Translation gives CASSGRTGLQETQYF.